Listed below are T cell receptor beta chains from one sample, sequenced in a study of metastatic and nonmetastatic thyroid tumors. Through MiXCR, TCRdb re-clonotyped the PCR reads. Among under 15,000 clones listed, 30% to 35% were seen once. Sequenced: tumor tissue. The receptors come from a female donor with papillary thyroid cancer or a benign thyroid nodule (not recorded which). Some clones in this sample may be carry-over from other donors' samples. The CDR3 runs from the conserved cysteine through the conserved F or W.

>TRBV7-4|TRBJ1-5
CASSPTGHHHHQPQHF
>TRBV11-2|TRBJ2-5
CASSTLAGRGETQYF
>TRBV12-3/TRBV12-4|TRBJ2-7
CASSLTYEQYF
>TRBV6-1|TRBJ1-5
CASSRDRGDNQPQHF
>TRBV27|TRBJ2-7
CASSVRQSSYEQYF
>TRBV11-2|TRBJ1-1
CASSLGPGSGVDTEAFF
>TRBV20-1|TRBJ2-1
CSARDLWTQGTTGDEQFF
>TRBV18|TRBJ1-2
CASSPGASRVNYGYTF
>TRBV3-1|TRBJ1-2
CASSQDIGQGGYGYTF
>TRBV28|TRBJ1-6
CASRGQAVSPLHF
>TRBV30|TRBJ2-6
CAWMGGGGANVLTF
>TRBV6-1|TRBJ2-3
CASSEGAGGATDTQYF
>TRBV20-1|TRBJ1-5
CSAIKLEGPGSNQPQHF
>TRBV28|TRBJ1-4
CASTTPEGTNEKLFF
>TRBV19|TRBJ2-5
CASSAWDSQETQYF
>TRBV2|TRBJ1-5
CASLPFFGQPQHF
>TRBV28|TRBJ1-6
CASRWDRLDSPLHF
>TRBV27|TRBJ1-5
CASSLIGSWNQPQHF
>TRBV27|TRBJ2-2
CASSLGGYTGELFF
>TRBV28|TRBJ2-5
CASSSYRALETQYF
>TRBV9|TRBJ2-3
CASSVGPSYRGQTDTQYF
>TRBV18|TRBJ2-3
CASPPMGRTDTQYF
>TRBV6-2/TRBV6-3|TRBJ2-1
CASSGAHGNFYNEQFF